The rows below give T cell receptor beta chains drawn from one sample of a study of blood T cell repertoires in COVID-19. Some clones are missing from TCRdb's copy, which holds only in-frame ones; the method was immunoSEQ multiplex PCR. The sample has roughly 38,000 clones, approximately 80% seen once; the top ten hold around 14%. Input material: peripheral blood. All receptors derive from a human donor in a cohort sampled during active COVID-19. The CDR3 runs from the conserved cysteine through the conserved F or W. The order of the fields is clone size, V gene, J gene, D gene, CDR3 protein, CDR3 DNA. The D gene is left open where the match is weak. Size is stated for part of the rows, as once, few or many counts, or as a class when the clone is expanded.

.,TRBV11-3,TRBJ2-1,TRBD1,CASSQHRDRGYNEQFF,TGTGCCAGCAGTCAACACCGGGACAGGGGCTACAATGAGCAGTTCTTC
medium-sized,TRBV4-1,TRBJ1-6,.,CASSQETAKTNSPLHF,TGCGCCAGCAGCCAAGAGACAGCCAAGACTAATTCACCCCTCCACTTT
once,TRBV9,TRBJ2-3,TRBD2,CASSVTSGGVDTQYF,TGTGCCAGCAGCGTTACTAGCGGGGGGGTCGATACGCAGTATTTT
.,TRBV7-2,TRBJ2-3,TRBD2,CASSNSRGGSPATQYF,TGTGCCAGCAGCAACAGTCGGGGGGGCTCGCCCGCGACGCAGTATTTT
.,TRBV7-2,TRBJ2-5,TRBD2,CASSLQREGTQYF,TGTGCCAGCAGCTTACAGCGGGAGGGAACCCAGTACTTC
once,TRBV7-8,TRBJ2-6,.,CASSLAGGGANVLTF,TGTGCCAGCAGCTTAGCGGGGGGTGGGGCCAACGTCCTGACTTTC
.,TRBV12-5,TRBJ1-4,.,CASGPHRANEKLFF,TGTGCTAGTGGCCCACACAGGGCTAATGAAAAACTGTTTTTT
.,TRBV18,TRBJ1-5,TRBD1,CASSPRTGTSNQPQHF,TGTGCCAGCTCACCTAGGACAGGGACTAGCAATCAGCCCCAGCATTTT
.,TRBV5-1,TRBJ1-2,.,CASSRDTHGYTF,TGCGCCAGCAGCCGTGACACCCATGGCTACACCTTC
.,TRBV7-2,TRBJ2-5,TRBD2,CASSWQRGQETQYF,TGTGCCAGCAGCTGGCAGCGGGGCCAAGAGACCCAGTACTTC
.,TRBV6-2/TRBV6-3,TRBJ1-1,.,CASSYSGTVYSNTEAFF,TGTGCCAGCAGTTACTCCGGGACTGTTTATTCGAACACTGAAGCTTTCTTT
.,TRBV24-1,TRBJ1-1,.,CATSGQGRREAFF,TGTGCCACCAGTGGTCAGGGGAGAAGGGAAGCTTTCTTT
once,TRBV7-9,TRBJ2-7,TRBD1,CASSSLDRAEQYF,TGTGCCAGCAGCTCACTCGACAGGGCCGAGCAGTACTTC
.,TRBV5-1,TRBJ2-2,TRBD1,CASRSGTGGFGHTGELFF,TGCGCCAGCAGGTCCGGGACAGGGGGCTTCGGGCACACCGGGGAGCTGTTTTTT
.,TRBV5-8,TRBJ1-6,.,CASSLSGSGRRASPLHF,TGTGCCAGCAGCTTGAGCGGGTCAGGGCGGCGGGCTTCACCCCTCCACTTT
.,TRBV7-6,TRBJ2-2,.,CASSRREQNTGELFF,TGTGCCAGCAGCCGACGGGAACAGAACACCGGGGAGCTGTTTTTT
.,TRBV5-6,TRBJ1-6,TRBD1,CASSRLEKTGKKDSPLHF,TGTGCCAGCAGCCGACTCGAGAAGACAGGGAAGAAGGATTCACCCCTCCACTTT
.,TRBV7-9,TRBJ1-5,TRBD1,CASSLDRTGNQPQHF,TGTGCCAGCAGCTTAGATAGGACAGGGAATCAGCCCCAGCATTTT
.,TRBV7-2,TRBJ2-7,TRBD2,CASSSSGGGYEQYF,TGTGCCAGCAGCTCTAGCGGGGGGGGGTACGAGCAGTACTTC
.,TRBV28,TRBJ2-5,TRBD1,CASSLPGQETQYF,TGTGCCAGCAGTTTGCCGGGACAGGAGACCCAGTACTTC
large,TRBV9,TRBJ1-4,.,CASSKQGTTNEKLFF,TGTGCCAGCAGCAAACAGGGTACAACTAATGAAAAACTGTTTTTT
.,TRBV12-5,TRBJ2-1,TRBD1,CASVPPGTVYNEQFF,TGTGCTAGTGTTCCCCCCGGGACAGTGTACAATGAGCAGTTCTTC
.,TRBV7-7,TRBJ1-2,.,CASSLVVAGPPGYTF,TGTGCTAGCAGCTTAGTGGTGGCAGGGCCCCCCGGCTACACCTTC
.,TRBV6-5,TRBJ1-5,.,CASSYQGNQPQHF,TGTGCCAGCAGTTATCAGGGTAATCAGCCCCAGCATTTT
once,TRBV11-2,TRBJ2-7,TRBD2,CASSLLSGAYEQYF,TGTGCCAGCAGCCTACTCAGCGGGGCCTACGAGCAGTACTTC
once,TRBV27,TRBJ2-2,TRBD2,CASSIGRTSGSNTGELFF,TGTGCCAGCAGTATAGGCCGGACTAGCGGATCGAACACCGGGGAGCTGTTTTTT
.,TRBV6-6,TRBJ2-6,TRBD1,CASSPLGTGYSGANVLTF,TGTGCCAGCAGTCCTCTCGGGACAGGGTACTCTGGGGCCAACGTCCTGACTTTC
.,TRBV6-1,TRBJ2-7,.,CASSEPGSSYEQYF,TGTGCCAGCAGTGAACCGGGTTCCTCCTACGAGCAGTACTTC
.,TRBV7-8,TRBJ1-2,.,CASSLDRNPNYGYTF,TGTGCCAGCAGCTTAGACAGAAACCCTAACTATGGCTACACCTTC
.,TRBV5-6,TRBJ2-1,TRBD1,CASSGMGQVNNEQFF,TGTGCCAGCAGCGGAATGGGACAGGTAAACAATGAGCAGTTCTTC
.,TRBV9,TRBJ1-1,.,CASSVEIGDTEAFF,TGTGCCAGCAGCGTAGAGATAGGGGACACTGAAGCTTTCTTT
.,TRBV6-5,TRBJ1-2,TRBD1,CASSPRGQGQGYTF,TGTGCCAGCAGTCCACGGGGACAGGGACAGGGCTACACCTTC
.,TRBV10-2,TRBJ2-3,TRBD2,CASSPGLAAIGDTQYF,TGCGCCAGCTCCCCGGGACTAGCGGCGATAGGGGATACGCAGTATTTT
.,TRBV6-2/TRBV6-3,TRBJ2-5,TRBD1,CASSSRDRAYQETQYF,TGTGCCAGCAGTTCCCGGGACAGGGCTTATCAAGAGACCCAGTACTTC
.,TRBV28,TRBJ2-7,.,CASSSDRPYEQYF,TGTGCCAGCAGTTCGGACAGACCCTACGAGCAGTACTTC
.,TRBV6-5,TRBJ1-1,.,CASSSNYGVNTEAFF,TGTGCCAGCAGTTCAAATTACGGAGTGAACACTGAAGCTTTCTTT
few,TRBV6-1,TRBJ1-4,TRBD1,CASSERGTGGFVKLFF,TGTGCCAGCAGTGAAAGGGGGACAGGGGGGTTTGTAAAACTGTTTTTT
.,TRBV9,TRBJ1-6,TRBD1,CASSDRTGVNSPLHF,TGTGCCAGCAGCGACCGGACAGGGGTGAATTCACCCCTCCACTTT
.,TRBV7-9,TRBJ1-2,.,CASKNSGAYGYTF,TGTGCCAGCAAGAACTCGGGAGCGTACGGCTACACCTTC
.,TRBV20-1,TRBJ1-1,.,CSAKKEGEAFF,TGCAGTGCCAAGAAGGAGGGTGAAGCTTTCTTT
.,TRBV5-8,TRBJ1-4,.,CASSVRDGGEKLFF,TGTGCCAGCAGCGTCCGGGACGGGGGTGAAAAACTGTTTTTT
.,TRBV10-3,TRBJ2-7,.,CAITSSYEQYF,TGTGCCATAACAAGTTCCTACGAGCAGTACTTC